One and the same sample provided the 26 T cell receptor beta chains below, sequenced in a study of blood T cell repertoires in COVID-19. Sequencing used immunoSEQ multiplex PCR; TCRdb keeps in-frame clones, though not all of them. The sample consists of about 59,000 clones, more than 75% of them appearing once. Sequencing was done on a sample of peripheral blood. These receptors originate from an elderly man in a cohort sampled during active COVID-19.

This chain links TRBV20-1 with TRBJ1-6; D is unresolved. The CDR3 extends over 10 amino acids. Germline V lookup: CDR1 DFQATT, CDR2 SNEGSKA (reference sequence). V was clipped by 1 base and J by 16 bases, with 8 bases between them. Here the CDR3 DNA reads TGCAGTGCTAGAGGGGAGACTCTCCACTTT. It codes for CSARGETLHF.

The J gene is TRBJ2-1, the V gene TRBV5-6; D remains unclear. Germline-derived CDR1 and CDR2 are SGHDT and YYEEEE. Trimming cost V 5 bases and J 6 bases, with 12 bases left between them. The CDR3 is made up of 13 amino acids. CDR3 nucleotides: TGTGCCAGCAGAATCCAGATAACCAATGAGCAGTTCTTC. It codes for CASRIQITNEQFF. Variable domain in full (rest from reference TRBV5-6 and TRBJ2-1): DAGVTQSPTHLIKTRGQQVTLRCSPKSGHDTVSWYQQALGQGPQFIFQYYEEEERQRGNFPDRFSGHQFPNYSSELNVNALLLGDSALYLCASRIQITNEQFFGPGTRLTVL.

The chain employs TRBV19 and TRBJ1-1, with 8 bases aligning to TRBD1. This CDR3 region has 15 residues. V lost 2 bases and J lost 1; bases outside the gene matches: 3. Germline V gives CDR1 LNHDA, CDR2 SQIVND (reference sequence). The CDR3 nucleotides are TGTGCCAGTAGTATATCCGGGACAGGGAACACTGAAGCTTTCTTT. It encodes CASSISGTGNTEAFF. The full variable domain, completed using reference TRBV19 and TRBJ1-1, is DGGITQSPKYLFRKEGQNVTLSCEQNLNHDAMYWYRQDPGQGLRLIYYSQIVNDFQKGDIAEGYSVSREKKESFPLTVTSAQKNPTAFYLCASSISGTGNTEAFFGQGTRLTVV.

The CDR3 DNA reads as TGTGCCAGCTCACCCGGGTCGTCAACTAATGAAAAACTGTTTTTT. Translation gives CASSPGSSTNEKLFF. The J gene is TRBJ1-4, the V gene TRBV18; D is undetermined. The germline CDR1 and CDR2 sequences are KGHSH and LQKENI. This CDR3 has 15 residues. Deletions cut 3 bases from V and 0 bases from J, with 8 bases between.

The chain has TRBV5-8 and TRBJ2-3, with D perhaps matching TRBD2 (6 bases). From germline, CDR1 is SGHTS and CDR2 YDEGEE. Between the trimmed V and J ends, which lost 0 bases and 0 bases, there was a span of 14 bases. CDR3 length equals 17 residues. CDR3 in DNA: TGTGCCAGCAGCTTGGTGGTTGAGGCGGGGAGCACAGATACGCAGTATTTT. Protein: CASSLVVEAGSTDTQYF.

The chain employs TRBV5-8 and TRBJ1-5, with 7 bases that match TRBD1. In germline, CDR1 is SGHTS, CDR2 YDEGEE. V shed 0 bases, J shed 2 bases, and the junction held 2 bases outside the gene matches. CDR3 length: 15 amino acids. CDR3 protein: CASSLGTGGNQPQHF. CDR3 DNA sequence: TGTGCCAGCAGCTTGGGTACAGGGGGCAATCAGCCCCAGCATTTT.

The chain recombines TRBV5-6 with TRBJ1-2; D call uncertain. The CDR3 runs to 15 residues. V was shortened by 3 bases and J by 4 bases, with 16 bases between the two germline ends. Germline-derived CDR1 and CDR2 are SGHDT and YYEEEE. CDR3 loop: CASSWLLLLGYGYTF. The DNA of the CDR3 is TGTGCCAGCAGCTGGTTACTACTCCTGGGCTATGGCTACACCTTC.

This clone showed up just a few times. The chain uses TRBV2 and TRBJ2-7; TRBD1 aligns across 7 bases. With V trimmed by 6 bases and J by 2 bases, 7 bases remained unmatched. This CDR3 is 14 amino acids long. The germline CDR1 and CDR2 sequences are SNHLY and FYNNEI. In DNA form, the CDR3 reads TGTGCCAGCAGGGCAGTCCAGGGGGCCTACGAGCAGTACTTC. Translation gives CASRAVQGAYEQYF.

This clone has just a few counts. The chain has TRBV7-3 and TRBJ2-5, with 7 bases that match TRBD2. Trimming removed 5 bases from V and 5 bases from J; junction bases left unmatched: 5. The CDR3 is made up of 13 amino acids. Germline CDR1 is SGHTA and CDR2 is FQGTGA. The CDR3 reads CASSPAGDETQYF. The CDR3 DNA reads TGTGCCAGCAGCCCGGCGGGAGATGAGACCCAGTACTTC.

In this sample, this clone turned up once. V is TRBV5-4 and J is TRBJ2-5; the D is unclear. V lost 0 bases to trimming and J lost 4 bases, with 10 bases between them. The CDR3 is made up of 14 amino acids. Germline values: CDR1 SGHNT, CDR2 YYREEE (reference sequence). The CDR3 bases are TGTGCCAGCAGCTTGGTCGGGTCGGCAGAGACCCAGTACTTC. Protein sequence: CASSLVGSAETQYF.

The V and J genes are TRBV18 and TRBJ2-3, with D tentatively TRBD1 (6 bases). This CDR3 is built from 15 residues. V lost 5 bases, J lost 3 bases, and 15 bases lay in between. Germline CDR1 KGHSH, CDR2 LQKENI. This CDR3 reads CASSGAQGITDTQYF. CDR3 sequence (DNA): TGTGCCAGCTCAGGCGCACAGGGAATTACAGATACGCAGTATTTT.

The rearrangement links TRBV12-5 to TRBJ2-2; perhaps TRBD2 as D (6 bases). This CDR3 has 12 amino acids. The germline gives CDR1 LGHNT, CDR2 FRNRAP. V dropped 4 bases and J dropped 7 bases, with 7 bases sitting between them. DNA of the CDR3: TGTGCTAGTGGTTGGGGGGACGGGGAGCTGTTTTTT. Protein: CASGWGDGELFF.

The chain has TRBV20-1 and TRBJ2-7, with 7 bases aligning to TRBD2. The length of the CDR3 is 11 residues. With 6 bases clipped from V and 7 bases from J, the junction kept 6 bases outside the gene matches. Germline loops: CDR1 DFQATT, CDR2 SNEGSKA (reference sequence). The CDR3 reads CSAGRGEEQYF. The CDR3 DNA reads as TGCAGTGCGGGACGGGGGGAGGAGCAGTACTTC.

The chain couples TRBV6-1 to TRBJ2-1, with 9 bases fitting TRBD1. The V and J ends lost 2 bases and 3 bases, in that order; junction bases with no gene match: 5. CDR3 length equals 16 residues. Per the germline V gene, CDR1 is MNHNS and CDR2 is SASEGT. The CDR3 reads CASSERGTGLYNEQFF. CDR3 in DNA: TGTGCCAGCAGTGAAAGGGGGACAGGGCTCTACAATGAGCAGTTCTTC.

CDR3 in amino acids: CASSLTANYGYTF. CDR3 sequence (DNA): TGTGCCAGCAGTTTGACAGCTAACTATGGCTACACCTTC. The chain has TRBV6-6 and TRBJ1-2, with D tentatively TRBD1 (5 bases). The V and J ends lost 4 bases and 0 bases respectively, with 6 bases between them. Germline V gives CDR1 MNHNY, CDR2 SVGAGI (reference sequence). The CDR3 runs 13 residues.

V and J are TRBV19 and TRBJ2-3, with D maybe TRBD1 (6 bases). The germline V gene has CDR1 LNHDA and CDR2 SQIVND (reference sequence). The CDR3 loop spans 14 amino acids. The V end lost 4 bases, the J end lost 6 bases, and 14 bases lay between the germline ends. The CDR3 sequence: CASSTNRASDTQYF. DNA of the CDR3: TGTGCCAGTAGTACCAACAGGGCTTCTGATACGCAGTATTTT.

The sample holds a few counts of this clone. The chain is built from TRBV7-9 and TRBJ2-2; no clear D gene. This CDR3 spans 15 amino acids. Trimming cost V 4 bases and J 1 base, with 10 bases left between them. Germline V gene lookup returns CDR1 SEHNR and CDR2 FQNEAQ (reference sequence). CDR3: CASSSLTLNTGELFF. The CDR3, as DNA: TGTGCCAGCAGCTCCTTGACATTGAACACCGGGGAGCTGTTTTTT.

The gene calls are TRBV2 and TRBJ1-5; D unclear. The germline V and J ends were trimmed by 3 bases and 1 base, with 10 bases remaining between them. The CDR3 consists of 15 residues. CDR1 and CDR2 from the germline V gene are SNHLY and FYNNEI. The CDR3 nucleotides read TGTGCCAGCAGTGACGGCACGGGGAGCAATCAGCCCCAGCATTTT. Translating gives CASSDGTGSNQPQHF.

The chain carries TRBV7-7 and TRBJ2-1, with 11 bases identical to TRBD2. The CDR3 spans 14 residues. Germline CDR1 SSHAT, CDR2 FNYEAQ (reference sequence). The CDR3 reads CALGPGLAANEQFF. CDR3 DNA: TGTGCGTTAGGACCGGGACTAGCGGCGAATGAGCAGTTCTTC.

Here the CDR3 DNA reads TGTGCCAGCAGCTTAGAATCGACTAGTGGGGAGACCCAGTACTTC. It codes for CASSLESTSGETQYF. The J gene is TRBJ2-5, the V gene TRBV11-3; tentative D call: TRBD2 (6 bases). The CDR3 runs 15 residues. V was shortened by 0 bases and J by 5 bases, with 13 bases between the two germline ends. Germline V gene data show CDR1 as SGHNT and CDR2 as YENEEA.

This clone was counted only a few times. This chain joins TRBV7-9 and TRBJ1-1; 9 nucleotides match TRBD1. Germline assignment: CDR1 SEHNR and CDR2 FQNEAQ (reference sequence). The CDR3 is made up of 16 amino acids. V shed 6 bases, J shed 3 bases, and the junction held 11 bases outside the gene matches. CDR3 bases: TGTGCCAGCAGGAAAGTAAGGGACAGGGAGTACACTGAAGCTTTCTTT. Residues: CASRKVRDREYTEAFF.

This chain connects TRBV6-5 to TRBJ2-5; tentatively, D is TRBD1 (7 bases). From germline, CDR1 is MNHEY and CDR2 SVGAGI. CDR3 length: 15 amino acids. V was cut by 2 bases and J by 4 bases, with 14 bases left in between. CDR3 nucleotides: TGTGCCAGCAGTTACCTGGAGGGGGCACGAGAGACCCAGTACTTC. This translates into CASSYLEGARETQYF.

The gene calls are TRBV5-5 and TRBJ2-3; D may be TRBD2 (6 bases). The germline V gene has CDR1 SGHKS and CDR2 YYEKEE (reference sequence). This CDR3 contains 16 residues. Trimming took 1 base from V and 2 from J, leaving 14 bases between them. CDR3 protein: CASSLRGYSDTDTQYF. CDR3 DNA sequence: TGTGCCAGCAGCTTGCGGGGGTATTCCGACACAGATACGCAGTATTTT.

The V call is TRBV30, the J call TRBJ2-3; D not resolved. The germline V gene encodes CDR1 GTSNPN and CDR2 SVGIG (reference sequence). The CDR3 has 14 residues. V lost 0 bases and J 2 bases, leaving 9 bases between the germline ends. CDR3 amino acids: CAWSVAVNTDTQYF. For the CDR3, the DNA is TGTGCCTGGAGTGTAGCCGTCAACACAGATACGCAGTATTTT.

The chain employs TRBV5-1 and TRBJ2-1; D might be TRBD2 (5 bases). There are 15 residues in the CDR3. Germline lookup yields CDR1 SGHRS and CDR2 YFSETQ. V was shortened by 4 bases and J by 1 base, with 12 bases between the two germline ends. CDR3 DNA: TGCGCCAGCAGCGGAGGAGAAACTTCCTACAATGAGCAGTTCTTC. It translates to CASSGGETSYNEQFF.

This clone was counted a few times. The V call is TRBV19, the J call TRBJ1-1; TRBD1 agrees at 7 bases. Per germline, CDR1 LNHDA and CDR2 SQIVND (reference sequence). CDR3 size: 14 residues. V shed 5 bases, J shed 5 bases, and the junction held 8 bases outside the gene matches. CDR3 sequence (DNA): TGTGCCAGTAGTTTCGGGACAGTGGGTACTGAAGCTTTCTTT. Protein sequence: CASSFGTVGTEAFF.